The sequence of this TCR beta chain was determined in a study of blood T cell repertoires in COVID-19. There are 15 residues in the CDR3. Per the germline V gene, CDR1 is MGHRA and CDR2 is YSYEKL. The V end lost 0 bases, the J end lost 4 bases, and 10 bases lay between the germline ends. This clone appeared a few times. Recruited during active infection, patients (from Seattle) were subsequently followed longitudinally. Original handling: Researchers report that nucleated cell counts were estimated from reference gene primer amplification. TCRdb's copy holds only in-frame clones and misses some; the assay was immunoSEQ multiplex PCR. V and J calls and clone size come straight from that table; D and trimming were deduced from the DNA. The table has 250,000 to 400,000 clones, almost 90% seen once.

The V gene is TRBV4-1, the J gene TRBJ1-5; D unresolved. The material sequenced was peripheral blood. The sequence was collected from a young woman with COVID-19, enrolled during active disease. CDR3 amino acids: CASSQERQPNQPQHF. As DNA, the CDR3 is TGCGCCAGCAGCCAAGAGAGGCAGCCAAATCAGCCCCAGCATTTT.